Described below is a single T cell receptor beta chain sequence and its context. An end of the junction does not agree with germline; a read error may underlie this. CDR1 is SGHAT and CDR2 is FQNNGV in the germline V gene. The CDR3 has 14 amino acids. From unsorted bulk tissue weighing roughly 18-31 mg, DNA and RNA were co-extracted. The data belong to a study of tumor-infiltrating lymphocytes in primary liver carcinoma. From around 0.5 ug total RNA, TCR beta cDNA was generated with a primer in the constant region. ARM-PCR was slightly modified, and three nested multiplex PCR rounds with it gave rise to the TCR beta libraries. The first two PCR rounds used TRBV1-TRBV30 primers with a Cbeta primer, around 10 cycles each. One entry per CDR3 protein results from TCRdb running MiXCR on the multiplex PCR reads. The table includes more than 85,000 distinct CDR3 sequences, approximately 80% detected once.

This TCR was recovered from a man aged 35 to 55 with primary liver carcinoma and hepatitis B virus infection. The sequencing input was liver tumor tissue from sampling region 3. Regarding subset: tumor region T3, left-lateral pole. The chain couples TRBV11-2 to TRBJ2-7, with D perhaps TRBD1 (5 bases). In DNA form, the CDR3 reads TGTGCCAGGAGCTCTTACAGGAACTCCTACGAGCAATACTTC. Amino acids: CARSSYRNSYEQYF.